This record covers a single T cell receptor (beta chain). Antigen specificity is unknown. Using immunoSEQ multiplex PCR, the repertoire was profiled, and TCRdb retains in-frame clones only, with some absent. The repertoire holds 25,000 to 35,000 clones, with 60% to 75% as singletons. This specimen belongs to a study of PD-1 blockade in classical Hodgkin lymphoma. Study in general: Once every 2 weeks, patients received intravenous nivolumab at 3 mg/kg.

Exposure to brentuximab vedotin varied, and each patient had relapsed following autologous stem cell transplantation. Complete response, partial response or progressive disease constituted the best responses recorded. General study results and limits: Reported findings placed baseline TCR diversity lower in newly diagnosed patients (compared with healthy donors). The authors excluded patients who started nivolumab under 1 year after ASCT.

The germline CDR1 and CDR2 sequences are MNHNS and SASEGT. This CDR3 region has 15 residues. V dropped 1 base and J dropped 3 bases, with 13 bases sitting between them. The rearrangement uses TRBV6-1 and TRBJ2-7, with D tentatively TRBD1 (5 bases). The receptor's source is a human donor with classical Hodgkin lymphoma. The specimen comprised peripheral blood mononuclear cells (PBMCs), sampled before the second cycle of nivolumab. The CDR3 region has the DNA TGTGCCAGCAGTGAAGATGCAGGGTCCCTCTACGAGCAGTACTTC. Translated, it gives CASSEDAGSLYEQYF.